This T cell receptor (beta chain) comes out of a study of neurological immune-mediated disorders. The table lists this clonotype with many counts. The target antigen is unknown. Each CDR3 protein gets one entry after TCRdb re-called the 5' RACE reads with MiXCR. This table has 40,000 or so distinct CDR3 sequences, less than 3.5% appearing once. Time point of the sample: longitudinal time-point 1 (baseline). A total of 2 million PBMCs stored at -80 degrees C provided the unsorted libraries. Trimming pared 1 base from V and 7 bases from J, leaving 21 bases between. This CDR3 has 17 residues. In germline, CDR1 is SEHNR, CDR2 FQNEAQ (reference sequence). Notes on the study in general: When the repertoires were sorted by phylogenetic grouping, those of 18 of 34 multiple sclerosis patients ended up in one related-CDR3 cluster, a possible signature. TCR-beta repertoires seemed private in all groups, with no expanded CDR3 amino acid sequences shared.

The sequencing input was PBMCs. This clonotype was sampled from a woman aged 55 to 70 with multiple sclerosis. This chain connects TRBV7-9 to TRBJ2-3, with D perhaps TRBD2 (5 bases). The CDR3 coding sequence is TGTGCCAGCAGCTTAGGGGCTCGGCTAGCTCTCGGGAATACGCAGTATTTT. It specifies CASSLGARLALGNTQYF.